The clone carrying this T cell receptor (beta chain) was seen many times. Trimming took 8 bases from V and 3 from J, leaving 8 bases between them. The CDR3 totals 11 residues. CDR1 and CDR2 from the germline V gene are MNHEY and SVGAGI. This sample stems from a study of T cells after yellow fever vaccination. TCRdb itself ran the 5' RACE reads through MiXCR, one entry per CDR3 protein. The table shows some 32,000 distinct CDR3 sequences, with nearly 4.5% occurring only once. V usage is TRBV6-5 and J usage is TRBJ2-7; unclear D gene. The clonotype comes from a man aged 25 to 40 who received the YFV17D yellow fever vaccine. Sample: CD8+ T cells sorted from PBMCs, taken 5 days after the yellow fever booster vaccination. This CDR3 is CASGDIYEQYF. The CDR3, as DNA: TGTGCCAGCGGAGATATCTACGAGCAGTACTTC.